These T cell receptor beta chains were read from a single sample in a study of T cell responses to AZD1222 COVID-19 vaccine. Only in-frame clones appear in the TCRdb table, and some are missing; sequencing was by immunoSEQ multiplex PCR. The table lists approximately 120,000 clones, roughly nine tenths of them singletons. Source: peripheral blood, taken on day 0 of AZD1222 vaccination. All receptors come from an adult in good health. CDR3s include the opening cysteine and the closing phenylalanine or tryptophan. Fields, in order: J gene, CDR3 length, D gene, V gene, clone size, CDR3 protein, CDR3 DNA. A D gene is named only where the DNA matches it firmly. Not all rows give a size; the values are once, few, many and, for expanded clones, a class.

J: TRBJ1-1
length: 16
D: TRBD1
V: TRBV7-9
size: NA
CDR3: CASSPPYGTANTEAFF
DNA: TGTGCCAGCAGCCCCCCGTACGGGACAGCGAACACTGAAGCTTTCTTT

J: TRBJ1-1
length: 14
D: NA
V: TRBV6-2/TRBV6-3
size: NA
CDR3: CASSTAGAGTEAFF
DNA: TGTGCCAGCAGTACCGCGGGGGCGGGCACTGAAGCTTTCTTT

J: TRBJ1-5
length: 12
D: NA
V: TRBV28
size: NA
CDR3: CASLTPSGPQHF
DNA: TGTGCCAGCCTGACACCTTCTGGGCCCCAGCATTTT

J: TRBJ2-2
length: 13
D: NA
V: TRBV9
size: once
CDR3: CASSYLNTGELFF
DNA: TGTGCCAGCAGCTACTTGAACACCGGGGAGCTGTTTTTT

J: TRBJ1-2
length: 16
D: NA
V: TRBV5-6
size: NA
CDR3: CASSSGPTGRVYGYTF
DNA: TGTGCCAGCAGCTCTGGCCCCACAGGGCGCGTCTATGGCTACACCTTC

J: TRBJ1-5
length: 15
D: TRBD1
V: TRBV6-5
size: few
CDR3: CASRSGQGANQPQHF
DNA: TGTGCCAGCAGGTCGGGACAGGGGGCGAATCAGCCCCAGCATTTT

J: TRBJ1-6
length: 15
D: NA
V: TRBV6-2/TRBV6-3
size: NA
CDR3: CASSTDWDRNSPLHF
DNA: TGTGCCAGCAGCACCGATTGGGACCGAAATTCACCCCTCCACTTT

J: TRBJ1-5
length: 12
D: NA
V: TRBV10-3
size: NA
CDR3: CAISPGNQPQHF
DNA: TGTGCCATCAGTCCGGGGAATCAGCCCCAGCATTTT

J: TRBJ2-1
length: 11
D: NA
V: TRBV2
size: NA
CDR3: CASSDEGLQFF
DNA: TGTGCCAGCAGTGATGAGGGGTTGCAGTTCTTC

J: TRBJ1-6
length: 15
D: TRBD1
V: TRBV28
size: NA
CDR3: CASSSGQGVNSPLHF
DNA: TGTGCCAGCAGTTCCGGACAGGGGGTTAATTCACCCCTCCACTTT